Listed below are T cell receptor beta chains from one sample, sequenced in a study of blood T cell repertoires in COVID-19. The repertoire was sequenced with immunoSEQ multiplex PCR; TCRdb's copy has only in-frame clones and lacks some. Of hundreds of thousands of clones listed, 80% to 90% are singletons. Sequencing input: PBMCs or T cells enriched from blood (not recorded which). These TCRs come from a man aged 18 to 29 who had recovered from COVID-19. The CDR3 runs from the conserved cysteine through the conserved F or W. D genes are given only for firm matches. Clone size is stated in some rows and not others, as once, few, many or a class when expanded.

CASSFRGNQPQHF	TGTGCCAGCAGTTTTCGGGGAAATCAGCCCCAGCATTTT	TRBJ1-5	NA	13	TRBV12-3/TRBV12-4	NA
CASSQDPGSHYGYTF	TGTGCCAGCAGCCAAGATCCAGGGTCTCACTATGGCTACACCTTC	TRBJ1-2	NA	15	TRBV4-2	NA
CASSLTGVEGYTF	TGCGCCAGCAGTTTGACAGGGGTAGAAGGCTACACCTTC	TRBJ1-2	NA	13	TRBV5-1	TRBD1
CASSPLLSGGADTQYF	TGTGCCAGCAGCCCACTTCTGAGCGGGGGTGCAGATACGCAGTATTTT	TRBJ2-3	NA	16	TRBV3-1/TRBV3-2	TRBD2
CASSPRQSNTEAFF	TGTGCCAGCAGCCCCCGACAGAGCAACACTGAAGCTTTCTTT	TRBJ1-1	NA	14	TRBV11-3	NA
CASSDGWRTGNEELFF	TGTGCCAGCAGCGACGGATGGAGGACAGGGAATGAAGAGCTGTTTTTT	TRBJ2-2	many	16	TRBV9	TRBD1
CASSPSEYYGYTF	TGTGCCAGCAGTCCTTCCGAGTATTATGGCTACACCTTC	TRBJ1-2	NA	13	TRBV2	NA
CASSRSGGDTDTQYF	TGCGCCAGCAGCCGTAGCGGGGGGGACACAGATACGCAGTATTTT	TRBJ2-3	NA	15	TRBV5-1	TRBD2
CSASRDRFTEAFF	TGCAGTGCTAGTCGGGACAGGTTCACTGAAGCTTTCTTT	TRBJ1-1	NA	13	TRBV20-1	TRBD1
CASSPITEYNEQFF	TGCGCCAGCAGCCCTATAACAGAATACAATGAGCAGTTCTTC	TRBJ2-1	NA	14	TRBV4-1	NA
CASSELLAFF	TGTGCCAGCAGTGAACTTCTGGCTTTCTTT	TRBJ1-1	NA	10	TRBV6-1	NA
CASSPREDFHF	TGTGCCAGCAGTCCGAGGGAGGACTTCCACTTT	TRBJ1-6	NA	11	TRBV2	NA
CASRTGGNYGYTF	TGTGCCAGCAGGACAGGGGGCAACTATGGCTACACCTTC	TRBJ1-2	few	13	TRBV11-2	TRBD1
CASSNRGSNQPQHF	TGTGCCAGCAGTAACAGGGGTAGCAATCAGCCCCAGCATTTT	TRBJ1-5	NA	14	TRBV6-5	TRBD1
CASSLFGEAFF	TGCGCCAGCAGCTTGTTCGGTGAAGCTTTCTTT	TRBJ1-1	NA	11	TRBV5-1	NA
CASSLVATNTEAFF	TGCGCCAGCAGCTTGGTGGCAACGAACACTGAAGCTTTCTTT	TRBJ1-1	once	14	TRBV5-1	NA
CASSQSGSNEQYF	TGCGCCAGCAGCCAATCCGGGAGTAACGAGCAGTACTTC	TRBJ2-7	NA	13	TRBV4-1	NA
CASSIVRLAGATGELFF	TGTGCCAGCAGCATAGTTCGACTAGCGGGAGCCACCGGGGAGCTGTTTTTT	TRBJ2-2	once	17	TRBV7-2	TRBD2
CASSPDRSLPLHF	TGTGCCAGCAGCCCGGACAGGTCTTTACCCCTCCACTTT	TRBJ1-6	NA	13	TRBV3-1/TRBV3-2	TRBD1
CASSLRTGVDTEAFF	TGTGCCAGCAGTTTACGGACAGGGGTTGACACTGAAGCTTTCTTT	TRBJ1-1	NA	15	TRBV27	TRBD1
CASSRIQSGRADEQFF	TGTGCCAGCAGTCGGATTCAGAGCGGGAGGGCCGATGAGCAGTTCTTC	TRBJ2-1	NA	16	TRBV28	TRBD2
CASRAVQTGELFF	TGCGCCAGCAGGGCGGTCCAAACCGGGGAGCTGTTTTTT	TRBJ2-2	NA	13	TRBV5-1	NA
CASRATGEAFF	TGTGCCAGCAGGGCCACAGGTGAAGCTTTCTTT	TRBJ1-1	NA	11	TRBV6-5	NA
CASGTAGRRDEQFF	TGTGCCAGCGGGACTGCCGGGAGGAGGGATGAGCAGTTCTTC	TRBJ2-1	NA	14	TRBV2	TRBD2
CASSIRDRASSYNSPLHF	TGTGCCAGTAGTATCCGGGACAGAGCGAGCTCCTATAATTCACCCCTCCACTTT	TRBJ1-6	NA	18	TRBV19	TRBD1